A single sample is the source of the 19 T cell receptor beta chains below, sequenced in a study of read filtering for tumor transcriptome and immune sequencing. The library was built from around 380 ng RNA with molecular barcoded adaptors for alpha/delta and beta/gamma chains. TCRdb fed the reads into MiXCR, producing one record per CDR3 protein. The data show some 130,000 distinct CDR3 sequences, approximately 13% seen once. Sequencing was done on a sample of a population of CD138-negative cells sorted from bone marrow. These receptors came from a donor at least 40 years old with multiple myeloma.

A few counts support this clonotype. The CDR3 sequence is CASSYSLSSGSQNTGELFF. CDR3 nucleotides: TGTGCCAGCAGTTATTCCCTTTCTAGCGGGAGCCAGAACACCGGGGAGCTGTTTTTT. This chain uses TRBV6-2 or TRBV6-3 with TRBJ2-2; TRBD2 agrees at 10 bases. Germline-derived CDR1 and CDR2 are MNHEY and SVGEGT. With V trimmed by 3 bases and J by 1 base, 11 bases remained unmatched. CDR3 length: 19 amino acids.

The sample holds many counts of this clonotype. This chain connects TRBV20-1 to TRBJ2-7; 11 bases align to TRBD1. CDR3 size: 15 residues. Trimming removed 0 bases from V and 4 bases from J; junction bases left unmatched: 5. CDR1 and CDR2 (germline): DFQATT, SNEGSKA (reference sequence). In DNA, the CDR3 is TGCAGTGCTAGAGATTTAGGGACAGGGGGTTACGAGCAGTACTTC. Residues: CSARDLGTGGYEQYF.

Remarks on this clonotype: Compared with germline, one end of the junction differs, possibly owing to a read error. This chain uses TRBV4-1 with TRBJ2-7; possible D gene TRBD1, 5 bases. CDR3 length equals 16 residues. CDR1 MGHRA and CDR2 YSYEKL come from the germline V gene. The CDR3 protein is CASSQSITGASCEQYF. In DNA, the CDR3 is TGCGCCAGCAGCCAAAGTATCACTGGGGCCTCCTGCGAGCAGTACTTC.

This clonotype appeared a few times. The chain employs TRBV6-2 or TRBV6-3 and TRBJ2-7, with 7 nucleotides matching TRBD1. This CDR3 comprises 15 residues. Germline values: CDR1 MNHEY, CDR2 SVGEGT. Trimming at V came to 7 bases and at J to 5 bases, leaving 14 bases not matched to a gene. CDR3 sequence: CASNYVGTATHEQYF. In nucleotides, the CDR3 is TGTGCCAGCAATTATGTCGGGACAGCGACACACGAGCAGTACTTC.

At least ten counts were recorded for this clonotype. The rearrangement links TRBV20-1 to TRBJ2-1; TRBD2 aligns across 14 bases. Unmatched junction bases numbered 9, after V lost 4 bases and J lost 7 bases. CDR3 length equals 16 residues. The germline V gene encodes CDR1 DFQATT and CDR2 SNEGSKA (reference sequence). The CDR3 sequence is CSATRGGTSGRNEQFF. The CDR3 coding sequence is TGCAGTGCTACGCGAGGCGGGACTAGCGGGAGAAATGAGCAGTTCTTC.

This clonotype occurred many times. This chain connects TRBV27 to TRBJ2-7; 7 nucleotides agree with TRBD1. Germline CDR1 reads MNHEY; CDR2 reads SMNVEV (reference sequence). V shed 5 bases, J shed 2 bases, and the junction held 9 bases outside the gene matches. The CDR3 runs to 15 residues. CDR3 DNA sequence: TGTGCCAGCAGTCTCCGGGACAGCGTTACCTACGAGCAGTACTTC. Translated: CASSLRDSVTYEQYF.

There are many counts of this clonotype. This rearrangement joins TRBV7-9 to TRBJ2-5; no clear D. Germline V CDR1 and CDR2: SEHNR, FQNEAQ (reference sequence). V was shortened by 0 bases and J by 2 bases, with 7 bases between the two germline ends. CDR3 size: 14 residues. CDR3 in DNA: TGTGCCAGCAGCTTAGCGAGGTTTCAAGAGACCCAGTACTTC. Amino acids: CASSLARFQETQYF.

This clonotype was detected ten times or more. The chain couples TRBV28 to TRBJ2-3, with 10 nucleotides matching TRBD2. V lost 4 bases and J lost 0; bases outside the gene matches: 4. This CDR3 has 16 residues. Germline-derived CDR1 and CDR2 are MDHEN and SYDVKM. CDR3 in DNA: TGTGCCAGCAGTTCCCCGACTAGCGGGAGCACAGATACGCAGTATTTT. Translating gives CASSSPTSGSTDTQYF. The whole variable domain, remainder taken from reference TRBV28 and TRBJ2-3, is DVKVTQSSRYLVKRTGEKVFLECVQDMDHENMFWYRQDPGLGLRLIYFSYDVKMKEKGDIPEGYSVSREKKERFSLILESASTNQTSMYLCASSSPTSGSTDTQYFGPGTRLTVL.

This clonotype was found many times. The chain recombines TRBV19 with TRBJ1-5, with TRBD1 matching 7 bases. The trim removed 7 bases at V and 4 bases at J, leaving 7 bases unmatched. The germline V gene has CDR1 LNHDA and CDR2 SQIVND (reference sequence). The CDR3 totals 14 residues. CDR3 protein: CASTRTGGNQPQHF. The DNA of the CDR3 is TGTGCCAGTACCCGGACAGGAGGGAATCAGCCCCAGCATTTT.

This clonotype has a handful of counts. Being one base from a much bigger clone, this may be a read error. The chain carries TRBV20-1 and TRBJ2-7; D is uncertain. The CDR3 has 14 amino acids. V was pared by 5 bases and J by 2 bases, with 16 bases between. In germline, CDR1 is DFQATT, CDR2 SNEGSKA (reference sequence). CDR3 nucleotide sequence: TGCAGTGCTGGAAACCCCATCGGGCCCTACGAGCAGTACTTC. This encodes CSAGNPIGPYEQYF.

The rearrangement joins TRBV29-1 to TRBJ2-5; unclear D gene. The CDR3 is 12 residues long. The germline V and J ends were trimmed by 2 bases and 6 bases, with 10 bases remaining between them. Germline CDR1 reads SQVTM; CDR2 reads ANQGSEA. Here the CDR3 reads CSVESGGKTQYF. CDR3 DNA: TGCAGCGTTGAATCTGGTGGAAAGACCCAGTACTTC.

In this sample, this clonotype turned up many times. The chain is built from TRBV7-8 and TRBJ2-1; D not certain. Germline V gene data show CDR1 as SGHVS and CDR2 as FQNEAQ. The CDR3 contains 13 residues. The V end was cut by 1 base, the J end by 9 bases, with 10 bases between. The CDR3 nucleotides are TGTGCCAGCAGCTTAGATGGCTCCTCTGAGCAGTTCTTC. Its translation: CASSLDGSSEQFF.

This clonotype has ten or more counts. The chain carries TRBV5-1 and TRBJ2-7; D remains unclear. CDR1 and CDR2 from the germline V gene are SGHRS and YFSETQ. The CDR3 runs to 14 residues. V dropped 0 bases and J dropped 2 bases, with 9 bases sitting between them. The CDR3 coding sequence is TGCGCCAGCAGCTTGGGAATAGGTCCCTACGAGCAGTACTTC. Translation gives CASSLGIGPYEQYF.

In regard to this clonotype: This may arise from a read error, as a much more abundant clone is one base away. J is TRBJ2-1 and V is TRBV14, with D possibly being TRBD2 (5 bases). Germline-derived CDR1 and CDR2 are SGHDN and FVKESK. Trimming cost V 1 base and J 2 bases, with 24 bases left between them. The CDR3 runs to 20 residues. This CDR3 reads CASSQAAPPASPSPYNEQFF. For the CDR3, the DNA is TGTGCCAGCAGCCAAGCTGCCCCCCCGGCTAGCCCGAGCCCCTACAATGAGCAGTTCTTC.

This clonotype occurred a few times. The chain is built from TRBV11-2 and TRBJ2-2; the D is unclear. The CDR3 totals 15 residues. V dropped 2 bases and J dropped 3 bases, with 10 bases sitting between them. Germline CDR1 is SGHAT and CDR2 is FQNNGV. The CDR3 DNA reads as TGTGCCAGCAGCTTAAGTAACAGTTACACCGGGGAGCTGTTTTTT. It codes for CASSLSNSYTGELFF. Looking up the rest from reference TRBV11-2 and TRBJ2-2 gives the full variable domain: EAGVAQSPRYKIIEKRQSVAFWCNPISGHATLYWYQQILGQGPKLLIQFQNNGVVDDSQLPKDRFSAERLKGVDSTLKIQPAKLEDSAVYLCASSLSNSYTGELFFGEGSRLTVL.

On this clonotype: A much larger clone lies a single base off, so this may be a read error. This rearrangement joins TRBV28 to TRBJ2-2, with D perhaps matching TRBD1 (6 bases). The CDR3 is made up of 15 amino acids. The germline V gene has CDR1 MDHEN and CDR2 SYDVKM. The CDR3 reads CASGFQDRYTGELFF. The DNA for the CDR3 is TGTGCCAGCGGTTTTCAAGACAGGTACACCGGGGAGCTGTTTTTT.

The CDR3 DNA sequence: TGCGCCAGCAGTTGGGGACTAGCGGAATACTACGAGCAGTACTTC. Translated: CASSWGLAEYYEQYF. This rearrangement joins TRBV4-1 to TRBJ2-7, with 11 bases matching TRBD2. CDR3 size: 15 residues. In germline, CDR1 is MGHRA, CDR2 YSYEKL. The J segment lost 3 bases and the V segment lost 6 bases, leaving 7 bases of the junction unmatched.

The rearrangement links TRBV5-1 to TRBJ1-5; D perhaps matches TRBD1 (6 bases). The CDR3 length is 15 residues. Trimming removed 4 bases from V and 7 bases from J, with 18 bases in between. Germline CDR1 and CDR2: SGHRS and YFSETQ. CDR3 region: CASSLHGGYEQPQHF. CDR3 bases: TGCGCCAGCAGCCTTCACGGGGGCTACGAACAGCCCCAGCATTTT.

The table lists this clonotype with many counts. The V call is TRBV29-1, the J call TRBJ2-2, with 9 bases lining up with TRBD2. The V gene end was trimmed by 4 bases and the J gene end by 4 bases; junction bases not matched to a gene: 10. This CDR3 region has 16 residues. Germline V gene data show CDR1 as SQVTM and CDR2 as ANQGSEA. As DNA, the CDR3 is TGCAGCGTTGGAGGTAGCGGGAGAGGTGGCACCGGGGAGCTGTTTTTT. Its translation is CSVGGSGRGGTGELFF.